This T cell receptor beta chain was sequenced in a study of cytotoxic CD8 clonotypes in ibrutinib-treated CLL. Study as a whole: Response samples were obtained once patients had received a median 12 months of treatment, range 6 to 36. General study points: Contraction or stability on treatment was seen for public clonotypes, which were uncommon. Clonality measured at baseline exceeded age-matched healthy donors, tracking circulating CD8+ T-cell counts.

PBMCs were cryopreserved, and roughly 2.1 micrograms of genomic DNA from them went into TCR beta libraries. Assay used: immunoSEQ multiplex PCR; TCRdb lists only in-frame clones, some missing. The sample includes approximately 45,000 clones, about 69% seen only once; the top ten take about 22%. As concerns this clone: Its cognate antigen is unknown.

The CDR3 covers 12 residues. Germline-derived CDR1 and CDR2 are SQVTM and ANQGSEA. Trimming shortened V by 6 bases and J by 4 bases, and 10 bases separated the two germline ends. The TCR comes from a human donor with chronic lymphocytic leukemia. This chain connects TRBV29-1 to TRBJ1-3; D ambiguous. The input for sequencing was PBMCs, taken after 24 months of ibrutinib treatment. DNA of the CDR3: TGCAGCGTCACTGGAGGGGGAAACACCATATATTTT. It is translated as CSVTGGGNTIYF. The complete variable domain, with remaining parts taken from reference TRBV29-1 and TRBJ1-3, reads SAVISQKPSRDICQRGTSLTIQCQVDSQVTMMFWYRQQPGQSLTLIATANQGSEATYESGFVIDKFPISRPNLTFSTLTVSNMSPEDSSIYLCSVTGGGNTIYFGEGSWLTVV.